Below, 24 T cell receptor beta chains from the same sample are listed, as sequenced in a study of T cells after yellow fever vaccination. TCRdb re-called the 5' RACE reads with MiXCR, one entry per CDR3 protein. Of approximately 90,000 distinct CDR3 sequences listed, roughly 6% are singletons. This specimen consisted of CD8+ T cells sorted from PBMCs, obtained 10 days after the yellow fever booster vaccination. Every receptor here comes from a man between 18 and 35 years old who received the YFV17D yellow fever vaccine.

The gene calls are TRBV7-2 and TRBJ2-7; D is perhaps TRBD1 or TRBD2 (5 bases each). The CDR3 is 15 residues long. V was shortened by 5 bases and J by 3 bases, with 17 bases between the two germline ends. The germline gives CDR1 SGHTA, CDR2 FQGNSA. The CDR3 sequence is CASSEPGALGYEQYF. The CDR3 DNA reads as TGTGCCAGCAGCGAGCCCGGGGCGTTGGGCTACGAGCAGTACTTC.

The chain employs TRBV25-1 and TRBJ2-7, with TRBD1 matching over 7 bases. V was clipped by 5 bases and J by 3 bases; unmatched bases: 10. CDR3 size: 15 residues. The germline V gene encodes CDR1 MGHDK and CDR2 SYGVNS. This CDR3 is CASSLQGPTFYEQYF. The CDR3 DNA is TGTGCCAGCAGTTTACAGGGGCCGACCTTCTACGAGCAGTACTTC.

In its sample, this clonotype was seen many times. The chain employs TRBV6-5 and TRBJ2-3; D remains unclear. This CDR3 region has 11 residues. V lost 8 bases and J 4 bases, leaving 7 bases between the germline ends. Germline loops: CDR1 MNHEY, CDR2 SVGAGI. The CDR3 here is CASGEADTQYF. The CDR3 DNA follows: TGTGCCAGCGGAGAGGCAGATACGCAGTATTTT.

The table lists this clonotype with a few counts. This chain joins TRBV4-3 and TRBJ2-3; 8 nucleotides agree with TRBD1. Germline V gene data show CDR1 as LGHNA and CDR2 as YSLEER. Unmatched junction bases numbered 5, after V lost 0 bases and J lost 6 bases. The CDR3 has 15 residues. CDR3 protein: CASSQDMRQGDTQYF. CDR3 bases: TGCGCCAGCAGCCAAGACATGAGACAGGGGGATACGCAGTATTTT.

This clonotype has just a few counts. This chain links TRBV7-6 with TRBJ2-7, with a possible D match to TRBD1 (6 bases). Germline CDR1 SGHVS, CDR2 FNYEAQ. This CDR3 is built from 15 residues. V lost 1 base and J 3 bases, leaving 13 bases between the germline ends. The CDR3 loop is CASSLEQGPGYEQYF. The DNA for the CDR3 is TGTGCCAGCAGCTTAGAACAGGGACCGGGCTACGAGCAGTACTTC.

This chain's CDR3 is CASSPYHDGETQYF. DNA for the CDR3: TGCGCCAGCAGCCCGTATCATGACGGGGAGACCCAGTACTTC. The rearrangement uses TRBV5-1 and TRBJ2-5; D uncertain. This CDR3 comprises 14 residues. CDR1 SGHRS and CDR2 YFSETQ come from the germline V gene. The V end was cut by 4 bases, the J end by 5 bases, with 15 bases between.

This clonotype has ten or more counts. This chain links TRBV5-1 with TRBJ2-7; the D is unclear. Deletions cut 0 bases from V and 6 bases from J, with 7 bases between. Germline assignment: CDR1 SGHRS and CDR2 YFSETQ. The CDR3 totals 12 residues. Here the CDR3 reads CASSLDGIEQYF. For the CDR3, the DNA is TGCGCCAGCAGCTTGGATGGGATCGAGCAGTACTTC.

The CDR3 DNA reads TGTGCCAGCAGTTTCGTGGCGGGGAGAGCCCCCTACAATGAGCAGTTCTTC. This codes for CASSFVAGRAPYNEQFF. The chain couples TRBV12-3 or TRBV12-4 to TRBJ2-1; D might be TRBD2 (6 bases). The CDR3 extends over 17 amino acids. Deletions cut 3 bases from V and 2 bases from J, with 17 bases between.

This clonotype was found a few times. The CDR3 nucleotides are TGTGCCAGCAGCAAACTAGCGGGGGCCTGGGAGACCCAGTACTTC. Translating gives CASSKLAGAWETQYF. The gene calls are TRBV7-3 and TRBJ2-5, with 11 nucleotides matching TRBD2. Germline V gene sequence: CDR1 SGHTA, CDR2 FQGTGA. The J segment lost 5 bases and the V segment lost 5 bases, leaving 7 bases of the junction unmatched. This CDR3 is 15 amino acids long.

The chain has TRBV5-4 and TRBJ2-1; D uncertain. The CDR3 is 12 amino acids. V lost 4 bases and J lost 5, with 7 bases in between. Germline V gene data show CDR1 as SGHNT and CDR2 as YYREEE (reference sequence). The CDR3 nucleotides read TGTGCCAGCAGCCAAGAAGACAATGAGCAGTTCTTC. Translating gives CASSQEDNEQFF.

This clonotype showed up just a few times. V gene TRBV5-5 combines with J gene TRBJ1-5, with D hard to call. The V end lost 1 base, the J end lost 3 bases, and 11 bases lay between the germline ends. CDR3 length equals 15 residues. CDR1 is SGHKS, CDR2 YYEKEE, per germline (reference sequence). The CDR3 DNA follows: TGTGCCAGCAGCTTGCGGTTCGGTTACAATCAGCCCCAGCATTTT. Protein: CASSLRFGYNQPQHF. Full variable domain (missing parts from reference TRBV5-5 and TRBJ1-5): DAGVTQSPTHLIKTRGQQVTLRCSPISGHKSVSWYQQVLGQGPQFIFQYYEKEERGRGNFPDRFSARQFPNYSSELNVNALLLGDSALYLCASSLRFGYNQPQHFGDGTRLSIL.

Only a few counts were recorded for this clonotype. The J gene is TRBJ2-2, the V gene TRBV7-6; D may be TRBD1 (6 bases). V lost 5 bases and J 0 bases, leaving 19 bases between the germline ends. This CDR3 is built from 18 residues. CDR1 is SGHVS and CDR2 is FNYEAQ in the germline V gene. In DNA, the CDR3 is TGTGCCAGCAGCCGACCCCGAAGGGGGTTCGCGAACACCGGGGAGCTGTTTTTT. Translated, it gives CASSRPRRGFANTGELFF.

This clonotype came up many times. The chain uses TRBV6-5 and TRBJ2-7; unclear D gene. The CDR3 runs to 15 residues. CDR1 is MNHEY, CDR2 SVGAGI, per germline. Trimming took 0 bases from V and 3 from J, leaving 12 bases between them. CDR3 nucleotide sequence: TGTGCCAGCAGTTACTCGAACAGAGTTGTCTACGAGCAGTACTTC. Protein sequence: CASSYSNRVVYEQYF.

The J gene is TRBJ2-7, the V gene TRBV20-1; 11 bases fit TRBD2. The CDR3 runs to 18 residues. Germline-derived CDR1 and CDR2 are DFQATT and SNEGSKA (reference sequence). V dropped 0 bases and J dropped 0; count of bases not matched to a gene: 10. CDR3 region: CSARDRETSGVSSYEQYV. In nucleotides, the CDR3 is TGCAGTGCTAGAGATCGGGAGACTAGCGGGGTCAGCTCCTACGAGCAGTACGTC.

This clonotype was picked up a small number of times. This chain links TRBV7-9 with TRBJ1-1; D gene unclear. This CDR3 is built from 16 residues. V shed 4 bases and J shed 0 bases, with 15 bases lying between them. Germline values: CDR1 SEHNR, CDR2 FQNEAQ (reference sequence). The CDR3 region has the DNA TGTGCCAGCAGCTCCGTGAGAGCCTCGTTGAACACTGAAGCTTTCTTT. As protein: CASSSVRASLNTEAFF.

This clonotype was seen a few times. The V and J genes are TRBV4-1 and TRBJ1-2, with TRBD1 as a possible D gene (6 bases). V shed 3 bases and J shed 4 bases, with 9 bases lying between them. The CDR3 spans 13 residues. Germline CDR1 reads MGHRA; CDR2 reads YSYEKL. This chain's CDR3 is CASSQSGVYGYTF. CDR3 DNA: TGCGCCAGCAGCCAGTCAGGGGTCTATGGCTACACCTTC.

The V and J genes are TRBV18 and TRBJ2-1; D possibly uses TRBD1 or TRBD2 (5 bases each). Germline CDR1 and CDR2: KGHSH and LQKENI. This CDR3 spans 13 amino acids. The V end was cut by 5 bases, the J end by 5 bases, with 10 bases between. The CDR3 DNA reads TGTGCCAGCTCAGGATGGGGGAACAATGAGCAGTTCTTC. Protein product: CASSGWGNNEQFF.

This clonotype has a handful of counts. The rearrangement uses TRBV11-2 and TRBJ2-7; no firm D call. V lost 8 bases to trimming and J lost 3 bases, with 11 bases between them. This CDR3 has 12 amino acids. Germline V gene lookup returns CDR1 SGHAT and CDR2 FQNNGV. In DNA form, the CDR3 reads TGTGCCAGCCCCCTCGTCTTCTACGAGCAGTACGTC. Protein sequence: CASPLVFYEQYV.

The V gene is TRBV7-6, the J gene TRBJ2-7; D call uncertain. The V and J ends lost 5 bases and 6 bases respectively, with 17 bases between them. This CDR3 contains 14 residues. Per the germline V gene, CDR1 is SGHVS and CDR2 is FNYEAQ. The CDR3 spells CASSPLSGSSEQYV. For the CDR3, the DNA is TGTGCCAGCAGCCCCCTTTCGGGTTCTTCCGAGCAGTACGTC.

This clonotype turned up a few times. The chain uses TRBV27 and TRBJ2-3; D not resolved. CDR3 length: 13 residues. Germline CDR1 MNHEY, CDR2 SMNVEV (reference sequence). The V end was cut by 1 base, the J end by 4 bases, with 6 bases between. CDR3 bases: TGTGCCAGCAGTTTATTGGGATCAGATACGCAGTATTTT. Residues: CASSLLGSDTQYF.

There are many counts of this clonotype. The chain recombines TRBV5-1 with TRBJ2-2; 8 nucleotides align to TRBD2. The germline gives CDR1 SGHRS, CDR2 YFSETQ. This CDR3 has 15 amino acids. The V gene end was trimmed by 4 bases and the J gene end by 4 bases; junction bases not matched to a gene: 6. The CDR3 bases are TGCGCCAGCAGCATGCTCGGGGGGGCCACCGGGGAGCTGTTTTTT. This translates into CASSMLGGATGELFF.

This clonotype came up a few times. The CDR3 protein is CASSLNIGTQYF. The CDR3 bases are TGTGCCAGCAGTTTAAATATAGGGACCCAGTACTTC. This chain joins TRBV12-3 or TRBV12-4 and TRBJ2-5; D is undetermined. The CDR3 is 12 amino acids. Deletions cut 2 bases from V and 7 bases from J, with 8 bases between.

The table lists this clonotype with many counts. This chain joins TRBV4-1 and TRBJ2-5; D possibly corresponds to TRBD1 (5 bases). The CDR3 is made up of 18 amino acids. Trimming removed 4 bases from V and 2 bases from J, with 23 bases in between. Germline CDR1 reads MGHRA; CDR2 reads YSYEKL. This chain's CDR3 is CASSPDTATEILQETQYF. As DNA, the CDR3 is TGCGCCAGCAGCCCTGACACGGCGACAGAGATACTTCAAGAGACCCAGTACTTC.

This clonotype was counted a few times. CDR3 sequence: CASSRLTLSGNTIYF. Written as DNA, the CDR3 is TGTGCCAGCAGCCGCCTCACCCTCTCTGGAAACACCATATATTTT. The rearrangement joins TRBV7-9 to TRBJ1-3; D is unresolved. CDR3 length: 15 amino acids. The V gene's germline CDR1 is SEHNR and CDR2 FQNEAQ (reference sequence). V lost 5 bases to trimming and J lost 0 bases, with 11 bases between them.